This paragraph reports one T cell receptor beta chain. The data were taken from a study of blood T cell repertoires in COVID-19. Study in general: There were acute and convalescent COVID-19 samples, and they came from the United States, Italy and Spain. PBMCs, B-cell-depleted T cells, or T cells were the source of the cDNA or gDNA that made up the material.

Germline V lookup: CDR1 MNHEY, CDR2 SVGAGI. The CDR3 is made up of 15 amino acids. The ends were cut back, 0 bases at V and 7 bases at J, with 13 bases in the middle. A COVID-19 case was met by exposed participants within 2 weeks before study entry. How the authors handled the data: Using reference gene primer amplification, nucleated cell counts were estimated. The data were produced by immunoSEQ multiplex PCR, yet TCRdb's version contains in-frame clones alone and is incomplete. V and J calls and clone size are copied from that table; D and trimming were computed from the DNA. This sample carries roughly 400,000 clones, roughly 88% of them seen once, and the ten largest clones take 1.4%.

This receptor was identified in a woman aged 18-29 years who had been exposed to COVID-19. The sample consisted of PBMCs or T cells enriched from blood (not recorded which). V gene TRBV6-5 combines with J gene TRBJ2-1; D is perhaps TRBD2 (6 bases). CDR3 region: CASSYSGRGRNEQFF. CDR3 coding DNA: TGTGCCAGCAGTTACTCGGGGCGGGGACGTAATGAGCAGTTCTTC.